Presented here are 20 T cell receptor beta chains from one specimen sequenced in a study of T cell repertoires in ileal Crohn's disease. Method: immunoSEQ multiplex PCR; TCRdb's copy keeps in-frame clones and lacks some. Altogether about 14,000 clones are present, 65% to 85% being singletons, with the ten largest covering 6%. Sequencing was performed on ileal tissue. These receptors were collected from an adult with Crohn's disease.

The genes are TRBV19 and TRBJ2-5; 10 nucleotides align to TRBD1. This CDR3 contains 16 residues. Germline loops: CDR1 LNHDA, CDR2 SQIVND (reference sequence). Trimming removed 1 base from V and 3 bases from J; junction bases left unmatched: 5. DNA for the CDR3: TGTGCCAGTAGTATAGGGCAGGGGACAGGGGAAGAGACCCAGTACTTC. Translated: CASSIGQGTGEETQYF.

J is TRBJ2-3 and V is TRBV10-3; 8 nucleotides line up with TRBD2. CDR1 and CDR2 from the germline V gene are ENHRY and SYGVKD. Trimming took 7 bases from V and 0 from J; bases not matched to a gene: 6. The CDR3 has 15 amino acids. The CDR3 nucleotides are TGTGCCATCAAAGGGGAGCGGGAGAGCACAGATACGCAGTATTTT. This translates into CAIKGERESTDTQYF.

The rearrangement joins TRBV5-1 to TRBJ2-7; D possibly corresponds to TRBD2 (5 bases). Looked up from germline, CDR1 is SGHRS and CDR2 is YFSETQ. V was clipped by 0 bases and J by 2 bases, with 12 bases between them. This CDR3 spans 15 amino acids. The CDR3 DNA is TGCGCCAGCAGCTTGGCCGGAGGAGAGACCTACGAGCAGTACTTC. Translation: CASSLAGGETYEQYF.

This rearrangement joins TRBV5-8 to TRBJ2-1; 10 bases align to TRBD1. Unmatched junction bases numbered 14, after V lost 4 bases and J lost 7 bases. This CDR3 contains 17 residues. Germline lookup yields CDR1 SGHTS and CDR2 YDEGEE. The CDR3 spells CASSPASTGGGWNEQFF. As DNA, the CDR3 is TGTGCCAGCAGCCCGGCGTCGACAGGGGGCGGGTGGAATGAGCAGTTCTTC.

The chain is built from TRBV5-6 and TRBJ2-1, with TRBD2 matching over 14 bases. V dropped 3 bases and J dropped 7; count of bases not matched to a gene: 6. Germline-derived CDR1 and CDR2 are SGHDT and YYEEEE. The length of the CDR3 is 16 residues. The CDR3 protein is CASSSSGLAGVNEQFF. CDR3 coding DNA: TGTGCCAGCAGCTCGTCGGGACTAGCGGGAGTTAATGAGCAGTTCTTC.

This clone qualifies as medium-sized. This chain links TRBV6-5 with TRBJ1-1; the D is unclear. Per germline, CDR1 MNHEY and CDR2 SVGAGI. This CDR3 region has 15 residues. The ends were cut back, 4 bases at V and 1 base at J, with 13 bases in the middle. CDR3 sequence (DNA): TGTGCCAGCAGTTCATCCCCGACTGGGAACACTGAAGCTTTCTTT. Translated: CASSSSPTGNTEAFF.

The rearrangement uses TRBV7-9 and TRBJ1-6, with D unresolved. Per the germline V gene, CDR1 is SEHNR and CDR2 is FQNEAQ (reference sequence). Trimming took 5 bases from V and 6 from J, leaving 17 bases between them. The CDR3 runs to 16 residues. CDR3 sequence (DNA): TGTGCCAGCAGCCCCGCGGGTGTAGAGGGTAATTCACCCCTCCACTTT. Translation: CASSPAGVEGNSPLHF. The variable domain in full, with the rest retrieved from reference TRBV7-9 and TRBJ1-6, is DTGVSQNPRHKITKRGQNVTFRCDPISEHNRLYWYRQTLGQGPEFLTYFQNEAQLEKSRLLSDRFSAERPKGSFSTLEIQRTEQGDSAMYLCASSPAGVEGNSPLHFGNGTRLTVT.

The chain joins TRBV6-5 to TRBJ2-1; D call uncertain. Per germline, CDR1 MNHEY and CDR2 SVGAGI. V lost 0 bases to trimming and J lost 8 bases, with 8 bases between them. The CDR3 length is 13 residues. This CDR3 reads CASSYSTLHEQFF. The CDR3 DNA follows: TGTGCCAGCAGTTACTCGACTCTTCATGAGCAGTTCTTC.

The chain recombines TRBV2 with TRBJ2-7; weak D call: TRBD1 (5 bases). The CDR3 loop spans 14 amino acids. Germline V CDR1 and CDR2: SNHLY, FYNNEI. Deletions cut 7 bases from V and 3 bases from J, with 16 bases between. DNA for the CDR3: TGTGCCAGCATCTTGTTGGATCAGGGCTACGAGCAGTACTTC. Translation gives CASILLDQGYEQYF.

The chain uses TRBV25-1 and TRBJ2-7; maybe TRBD2 (5 bases). The CDR3 has 13 residues. V was pared by 2 bases and J by 6 bases, with 11 bases between. The germline CDR1 and CDR2 sequences are MGHDK and SYGVNS. The CDR3 bases are TGTGCCAGCAGTGAAGACTATGTGAGCGAGCAGTACTTC. Amino acids: CASSEDYVSEQYF.

The genes are TRBV18 and TRBJ1-5; D might be TRBD1 (6 bases). V lost 3 bases and J lost 3, with 9 bases in between. The CDR3 runs 14 residues. Germline V CDR1 and CDR2: KGHSH, LQKENI. CDR3 bases: TGTGCCAGCTCACCGCAGGGGACCAATCAGCCCCAGCATTTT. It is translated as CASSPQGTNQPQHF.

This clone was seen a few times. This rearrangement joins TRBV14 to TRBJ1-3, with no clear D. Trimming left V 1 base short and J 3 bases short, with 10 bases between. CDR3 size: 15 residues. From germline, CDR1 is SGHDN and CDR2 FVKESK. The chain's CDR3 is CASSQVRGFGNTIYF. The CDR3 bases are TGTGCCAGCAGCCAAGTAAGAGGGTTTGGAAACACCATATATTTT.

The V call is TRBV25-1, the J call TRBJ1-6, with D possibly matching TRBD1 (6 bases). In germline, CDR1 is MGHDK, CDR2 SYGVNS. CDR3 length: 13 amino acids. V dropped 2 bases and J dropped 8 bases, with 7 bases sitting between them. The CDR3 DNA follows: TGTGCCAGCAGTGAACACAGGGATTCACCCCTCCACTTT. It is translated as CASSEHRDSPLHF.

Only one count was recorded for this clone. This chain links TRBV2 with TRBJ1-5; D is unclear. The CDR3 sequence is 14 residues long. V was cut by 5 bases and J by 2 bases, with 10 bases left in between. The germline gives CDR1 SNHLY, CDR2 FYNNEI. CDR3 sequence (DNA): TGTGCCAGCAGTCGGGTTGGCGGCAATCAGCCCCAGCATTTT. It encodes CASSRVGGNQPQHF.

The genes are TRBV29-1 and TRBJ2-7, with D tentatively TRBD1 (6 bases). The CDR3 runs to 12 residues. Germline V gives CDR1 SQVTM, CDR2 ANQGSEA. Trimming stripped 4 bases from V and 6 bases from J, with 13 bases between. CDR3 nucleotides: TGCAGCGTTGTAAGGGCGGACAGCGAGCAGTACTTC. Its protein is CSVVRADSEQYF.

The chain uses TRBV6-1 and TRBJ2-5; 9 nucleotides line up with TRBD1. V shed 3 bases and J 6 bases; nucleotides not matched to a gene: 8. Germline V gene lookup returns CDR1 MNHNS and CDR2 SASEGT. This CDR3 has 15 amino acids. The CDR3 loop reads CASSERVQGAKTQYF. CDR3 nucleotide sequence: TGTGCCAGCAGTGAGCGGGTACAGGGGGCAAAGACCCAGTACTTC.

The chain couples TRBV15 to TRBJ2-7; TRBD1 agrees at 7 bases. The J segment lost 5 bases and the V segment lost 2 bases, leaving 6 bases of the junction unmatched. The CDR3 is 14 residues long. In germline, CDR1 is LNHNV, CDR2 YYDKDF (reference sequence). The CDR3 DNA reads TGTGCCACCAGCAGACGACAGGGCAGGGACGAGCAGTACTTC. As protein: CATSRRQGRDEQYF.

The rearrangement joins TRBV11-2 to TRBJ2-6, with D perhaps TRBD1 (6 bases). This CDR3 is 16 amino acids long. The ends were cut back, 2 bases at V and 1 base at J, with 9 bases in the middle. Germline V gene data show CDR1 as SGHAT and CDR2 as FQNNGV. The CDR3 DNA sequence: TGTGCCAGCAGCTTACCAGGGGCATCTGGGGCCAACGTCCTGACTTTC. Translated: CASSLPGASGANVLTF.

Note on this clone: The same CDR3 is also encoded by other DNA sequences in this sample. This sequence joins TRBV7-2 and TRBJ1-5; 7 bases agree with TRBD1. V dropped 5 bases and J dropped 0; count of bases not matched to a gene: 4. Per the germline V gene, CDR1 is SGHTA and CDR2 is FQGNSA. The CDR3 runs 15 residues. CDR3 nucleotides: TGTGCCAGCAGCAGAACAGGGGTTAGCAATCAGCCCCAGCATTTT. This encodes CASSRTGVSNQPQHF.

A note on this clone: This specimen includes other DNA sequences encoding the same CDR3. This chain joins TRBV5-4 and TRBJ1-1, with TRBD1 as a possible D gene (5 bases). V was trimmed by 1 base and J by 1 base, leaving 5 bases between them. CDR3 size: 13 residues. Germline V lookup: CDR1 SGHNT, CDR2 YYREEE (reference sequence). This CDR3 is CASSLTGNTEAFF. The CDR3 DNA reads as TGTGCCAGCAGCTTGACAGGGAACACTGAAGCTTTCTTT.